In its sample, the clone carrying this TCR beta chain was seen a few times. What it binds is not known. Germline CDR1 reads SNHLY; CDR2 reads FYNNEI. The CDR3 extends over 17 amino acids. J lost 2 bases, V lost 2 bases, and 8 bases had no gene match. The data were taken from a study of T-cell memory formation after mild COVID-19. Study context: TCR clusters were largely donor specific.

The study's findings and limits: Pre-infection memory harbored some responding clones, suggesting cross-reactive memory joined. Contracting CD4+ clones were located mainly in CM and EM, and CD8+ clones in EMRA.

TCRdb reanalysed the 5' RACE reads using MiXCR and keeps one entry per CDR3 protein. The sample yields just over 350,000 distinct CDR3 sequences, roughly an eighth seen once. What was sequenced was PBMCs or a T cell subset sorted from them (not recorded which). The rearrangement uses TRBV2 and TRBJ2-2, with 7 bases lining up with TRBD1. This clonotype was sampled from a man younger than 30 who had mild COVID-19 (a few samples of this study predate the infection). Cell type and time point are not known. The CDR3 loop is CASSERPGTANTGELFF. The CDR3 DNA reads TGTGCCAGCAGTGAAAGACCCGGGACAGCAAACACCGGGGAGCTGTTTTTT.